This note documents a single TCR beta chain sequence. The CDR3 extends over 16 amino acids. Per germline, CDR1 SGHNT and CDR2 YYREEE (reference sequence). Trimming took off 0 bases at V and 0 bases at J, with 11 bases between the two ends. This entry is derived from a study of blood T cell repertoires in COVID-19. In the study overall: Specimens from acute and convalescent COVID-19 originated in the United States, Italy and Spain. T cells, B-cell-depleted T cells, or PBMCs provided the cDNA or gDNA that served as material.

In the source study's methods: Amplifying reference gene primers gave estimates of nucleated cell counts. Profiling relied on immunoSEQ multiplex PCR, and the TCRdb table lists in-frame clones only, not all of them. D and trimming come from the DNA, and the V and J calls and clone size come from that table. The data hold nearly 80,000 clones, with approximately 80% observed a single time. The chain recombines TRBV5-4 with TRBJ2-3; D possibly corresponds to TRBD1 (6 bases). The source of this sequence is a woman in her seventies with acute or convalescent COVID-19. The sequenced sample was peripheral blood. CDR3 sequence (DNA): TGTGCCAGCAGCTTGGCCGGGACACGCAGCACAGATACGCAGTATTTT. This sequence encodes CASSLAGTRSTDTQYF.